Presented here are 19 T cell receptor beta chains from one specimen sequenced in a study of cytomegalovirus exposure and HLA in healthy donors. A multiplex PCR was run with 60 Vbeta primers and 13 Jbeta primers. Here immunoSEQ multiplex PCR was the method, and the copy in TCRdb shows in-frame clones only, minus some. The table lists roughly 150,000 clones, over 80% of them singletons. The sequencing sample was made of PBMCs. The receptors were gathered from a boy aged 2 to 10 in good health and CMV-seronegative.

The V and J genes are TRBV27 and TRBJ2-5, with 16 bases fitting TRBD2. The CDR3 loop spans 16 amino acids. J lost 3 bases, V lost 9 bases, and 7 bases had no gene match. Germline V lookup: CDR1 MNHEY, CDR2 SMNVEV (reference sequence). CDR3 sequence: CARGLAGGGLKETQYF. CDR3 bases: TGTGCCAGGGGACTAGCGGGAGGGGGGTTGAAAGAGACCCAGTACTTC.

The V gene is TRBV4-2, the J gene TRBJ1-2; TRBD1 matches 7 bases. The junction had 14 bases not matched to a gene; V was cut back by 0 bases and J by 4 bases. The CDR3 contains 18 residues. Per germline, CDR1 LGHNA and CDR2 YNFKEQ. The CDR3 nucleotides are TGTGCCAGCAGCCAAGACTCTCCCCCCCCTACAGGGGTCTATGGCTACACCTTC. Amino acids: CASSQDSPPPTGVYGYTF.

The chain employs TRBV6-4 and TRBJ1-5; TRBD1 is a possible D gene (6 bases). This CDR3 spans 13 amino acids. Germline V gives CDR1 MRHNA, CDR2 SNTAGT. V lost 5 bases to trimming and J lost 4 bases, with 9 bases between them. CDR3 coding DNA: TGTGCCAGCAGTTCCGACAGGAATCAGCCCCAGCATTTT. It translates to CASSSDRNQPQHF.

The chain uses TRBV7-8 and TRBJ1-1; D is perhaps TRBD1 (6 bases). Per germline, CDR1 SGHVS and CDR2 FQNEAQ. V lost 6 bases, J lost 6 bases, and 14 bases lay in between. CDR3 size: 13 residues. CDR3 loop: CASRDPGDSEAFF. The DNA of the CDR3 is TGTGCCAGCAGAGATCCAGGGGATTCTGAAGCTTTCTTT.

The rearrangement links TRBV19 to TRBJ2-4; D is uncertain. This CDR3 comprises 15 residues. Trimming removed 5 bases from V and 0 bases from J, with 11 bases in between. Germline loops: CDR1 LNHDA, CDR2 SQIVND (reference sequence). The CDR3 region is CASSLSGRAKNIQYF. The CDR3 region has the DNA TGTGCCAGTAGTTTAAGTGGCAGAGCCAAAAACATTCAGTACTTC.

V and J are TRBV9 and TRBJ2-2; D may be TRBD2 (5 bases). V dropped 5 bases and J dropped 8 bases, with 16 bases sitting between them. This CDR3 contains 14 residues. CDR1 and CDR2 from the germline V gene are SGDLS and YYNGEE. In DNA form, the CDR3 reads TGTGCCAGCAGGGAGGATCCAAAAGGGGGGGAGCTGTTTTTT. Its translation is CASREDPKGGELFF.

This clone showed up just a few times. The chain couples TRBV2 to TRBJ1-1; D is unclear. The germline V and J ends were trimmed by 3 bases and 6 bases, with 11 bases remaining between them. Germline CDR1 SNHLY, CDR2 FYNNEI. The CDR3 spans 13 residues. CDR3 sequence (DNA): TGTGCCAGCAGTGAGGAGTACGTTTCTGAAGCTTTCTTT. This sequence encodes CASSEEYVSEAFF.

The chain couples TRBV7-9 to TRBJ2-5, with D tentatively TRBD2 (6 bases). The CDR3 is made up of 15 amino acids. V shed 5 bases and J shed 0 bases, with 13 bases lying between them. The germline CDR1 and CDR2 sequences are SEHNR and FQNEAQ (reference sequence). CDR3 in amino acids: CASSPRWGDQETQYF. In nucleotides, the CDR3 is TGTGCCAGCAGCCCTCGTTGGGGGGACCAAGAGACCCAGTACTTC.

The chain recombines TRBV30 with TRBJ2-1; 9 positions agree with TRBD2. The CDR3 covers 16 residues. V was pared by 3 bases and J by 0 bases, with 6 bases of the junction left unmatched. Germline V gene sequence: CDR1 GTSNPN, CDR2 SVGIG (reference sequence). CDR3 loop: CAWRGLSGSSYNEQFF. The CDR3 DNA reads TGTGCCTGGAGGGGACTTAGCGGGAGCTCCTACAATGAGCAGTTCTTC.

The CDR3 protein is CASSDSRDRELVYGYTF. The CDR3 DNA follows: TGTGCCAGCAGTGATTCCCGGGACAGGGAACTAGTCTATGGCTACACCTTC. V usage is TRBV25-1 and J usage is TRBJ1-2; TRBD1 matches 9 bases. Germline assignment: CDR1 MGHDK and CDR2 SYGVNS. This CDR3 region has 17 residues. The V and J ends lost 3 bases and 4 bases, in that order; junction bases with no gene match: 12.

CDR3 DNA sequence: TGTGCCACCAGCAGAGATGCCAGGGGGATCTATGGCTACACCTTC. Residues: CATSRDARGIYGYTF. The chain carries TRBV15 and TRBJ1-2, with 7 bases matching TRBD1. J gave up 4 bases and V 0 bases, and 5 bases lay outside the gene matches. This CDR3 is built from 15 residues. The germline V gene has CDR1 LNHNV and CDR2 YYDKDF (reference sequence). The entire variable domain, with the rest obtained from reference TRBV15 and TRBJ1-2, is as follows: DAMVIQNPRYQVTQFGKPVTLSCSQTLNHNVMYWYQQKSSQAPKLLFHYYDKDFNNEADTPDNFQSRRPNTSFCFLDIRSPGLGDTAMYLCATSRDARGIYGYTFGSGTRLTVV.

V gene TRBV4-3 combines with J gene TRBJ2-2; D is unclear. The V gene lost 0 bases and the J gene lost 5 bases, with 13 bases spanning the gap. This CDR3 comprises 16 residues. Germline lookup yields CDR1 LGHNA and CDR2 YSLEER. The CDR3 here is CASSQEPSVYTGELFF. As DNA, the CDR3 is TGCGCCAGCAGCCAAGAACCAAGCGTATATACCGGGGAGCTGTTTTTT.

The chain carries TRBV11-2 and TRBJ1-1; TRBD1 matches at 8 bases. The V and J ends lost 6 bases and 7 bases, in that order; junction bases with no gene match: 4. Germline loops: CDR1 SGHAT, CDR2 FQNNGV. This CDR3 has 12 amino acids. CDR3: CASRHRGSEAFF. In nucleotides, the CDR3 is TGTGCCAGCAGGCACAGGGGGAGTGAAGCTTTCTTT.

The chain has TRBV2 and TRBJ1-1; D ambiguous. Between the trimmed V and J ends, which lost 3 bases and 3 bases, there was a span of 14 bases. The CDR3 runs to 15 residues. Germline lookup yields CDR1 SNHLY and CDR2 FYNNEI. The CDR3 DNA sequence: TGTGCCAGCAGTGACGGGAGAAGAAGGGACACTGAAGCTTTCTTT. As protein: CASSDGRRRDTEAFF.

This sequence joins TRBV2 and TRBJ1-2; 7 bases agree with TRBD1. The V and J ends lost 9 bases and 7 bases, in that order; junction bases with no gene match: 11. From germline, CDR1 is SNHLY and CDR2 FYNNEI. The CDR3 runs 13 residues. CDR3 loop: CAREEGATGGYTF. The CDR3, as DNA: TGTGCCAGAGAGGAGGGGGCGACAGGTGGCTACACCTTC.

The chain has TRBV5-1 and TRBJ2-1, with 11 bases lining up with TRBD2. Germline V gene data show CDR1 as SGHRS and CDR2 as YFSETQ. With V trimmed by 3 bases and J by 9 bases, 17 bases remained unmatched. This CDR3 spans 18 amino acids. CDR3 amino acids: CASSSKPFSGRAAGEQFF. The CDR3, as DNA: TGCGCCAGCAGCTCGAAACCCTTTAGCGGGAGGGCCGCCGGTGAGCAGTTCTTC.

The V and J genes are TRBV29-1 and TRBJ2-3, with TRBD2 identical over 11 bases. The length of the CDR3 is 15 residues. Germline lookup yields CDR1 SQVTM and CDR2 ANQGSEA. Losses at the gene ends were 7 bases for V and 0 bases for J; bases not matched to a gene: 6. CDR3: CSGLTSGASTDTQYF. CDR3 DNA: TGCAGCGGCCTGACTAGCGGGGCTAGCACAGATACGCAGTATTTT.

The rearrangement joins TRBV10-2 to TRBJ2-3, with TRBD2 as a possible D gene (6 bases). The V end lost 3 bases, the J end lost 1 base, and 8 bases lay between the germline ends. Germline V gene lookup returns CDR1 WSHSY and CDR2 SAAADI. This CDR3 contains 14 residues. The chain's CDR3 is CASSDERGTDTQYF. Written as DNA, the CDR3 is TGCGCCAGCAGTGACGAGCGGGGCACAGATACGCAGTATTTT.

This CDR3 is CASSPRVIPQQWEQFF. Written as DNA, the CDR3 is TGTGCCAGCAGCCCTCGGGTCATACCCCAACAATGGGAGCAGTTCTTC. This chain connects TRBV5-4 to TRBJ2-1; D remains unclear. The CDR3 is 16 amino acids. Germline V gene sequence: CDR1 SGHNT, CDR2 YYREEE (reference sequence). Between the trimmed V and J ends, which lost 4 bases and 10 bases, there was a span of 24 bases.